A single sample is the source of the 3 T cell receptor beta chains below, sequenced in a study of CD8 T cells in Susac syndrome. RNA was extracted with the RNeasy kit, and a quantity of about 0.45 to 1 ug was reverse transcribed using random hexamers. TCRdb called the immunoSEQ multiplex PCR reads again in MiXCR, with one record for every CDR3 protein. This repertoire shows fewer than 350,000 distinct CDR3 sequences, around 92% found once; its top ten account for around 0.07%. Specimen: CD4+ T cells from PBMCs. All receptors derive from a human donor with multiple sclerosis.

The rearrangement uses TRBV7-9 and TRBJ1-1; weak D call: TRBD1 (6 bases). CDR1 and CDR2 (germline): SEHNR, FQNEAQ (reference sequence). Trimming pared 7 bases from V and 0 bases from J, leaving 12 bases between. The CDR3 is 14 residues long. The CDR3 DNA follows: TGTGCCAGCAACCGGGACACCCTGAACACTGAAGCTTTCTTT. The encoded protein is CASNRDTLNTEAFF.

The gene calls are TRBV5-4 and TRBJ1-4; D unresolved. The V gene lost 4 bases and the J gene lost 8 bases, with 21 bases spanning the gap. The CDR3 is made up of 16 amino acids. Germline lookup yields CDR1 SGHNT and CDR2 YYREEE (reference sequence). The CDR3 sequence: CASSPTITSEWEKLFF. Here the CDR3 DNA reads TGTGCCAGCAGCCCAACTATAACAAGCGAGTGGGAAAAACTGTTTTTT.

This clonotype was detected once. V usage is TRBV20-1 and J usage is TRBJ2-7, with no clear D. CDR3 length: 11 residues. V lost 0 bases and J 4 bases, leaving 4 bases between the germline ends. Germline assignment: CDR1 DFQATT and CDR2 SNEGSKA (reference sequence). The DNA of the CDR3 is TGCAGTGCTAGAGATCAATACGAGCAGTACTTC. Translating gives CSARDQYEQYF.